This T cell receptor beta chain was sequenced during a study of T-cell reconstitution after alpha-beta-depleted transplantation in children. Whole-study findings and limits: It was surviving recipient T cells and thymic progenitors that gave some patients high TCRbeta diversity at day 60. Hyperexpanded clones declined; after one year, newly produced T cells mostly supplied diversity. As was reported, about two months after transplant, alpha-beta T cells came from several hundred expanded graft clones.

This clonotype was seen at least ten times. Its antigen is undetermined. For TCRbeta, the library was prepared with unique molecular identifiers. TCRdb re-analysed the PCR reads in MiXCR, keeping a single row per CDR3 protein. The sample shows 150,000 to 250,000 distinct CDR3 sequences, 5% to 7.5% of them seen only once. V lost 1 base, J lost 1 base, and 7 bases lay in between. The CDR3 is made up of 14 amino acids. CDR1 LGHNA and CDR2 YNFKEQ come from the germline V gene. Sequenced here: PBMCs, sampled before TCRalphabeta/CD19-depleted stem cell transplant. The chain employs TRBV4-2 and TRBJ1-1; D unresolved. This receptor was identified in a girl in the first two years of life with combined immunodeficiency, due to receive a stem cell transplant. The CDR3: CASSQVAENTEAFF. The CDR3 bases are TGTGCCAGCAGCCAAGTAGCCGAGAACACTGAAGCTTTCTTT.